Following are 11 T cell receptor beta chains from one sample sequenced in a study of CD8 T cells in Susac syndrome (dated by TCRdb to between 2018 and 2020). The library was generated by the immunoSEQ multiplex PCR assay. RNA was extracted with the RNeasy kit and roughly 0.45 to 1 ug was reverse transcribed using random hexamers. TCRdb itself trimmed the public reads at Q25 with fastp, ran MiXCR and retained productive beta chains. Every CDR3 protein is listed once, alongside the most common genes and DNA of its rows. For this sample there are about 250,000 distinct CDR3 sequences; around 93% appear just once. Around 0.07% of the sample rests with the top ten. The sequencing sample was made of CD4+ T cells from PBMCs. These receptors originate from a human donor with multiple sclerosis.

The chain employs TRBV20-1 and TRBJ2-7; 10 bases align to TRBD2. Trimming cost V 3 bases and J 7 bases; bases outside gene matches: 6. This CDR3 is built from 13 residues. CDR1 is DFQATT, CDR2 SNEGSKA, per germline (reference sequence). In DNA form, the CDR3 reads TGCAGTGCTAGGGGACTAGCGACCCGAGAGCAGTACTTC. It yields the protein CSARGLATREQYF.

The chain joins TRBV29-1 to TRBJ1-1; D ambiguous. This CDR3 is 12 amino acids long. Trimming stripped 4 bases from V and 4 bases from J, with 10 bases between. Germline V gene sequence: CDR1 SQVTM, CDR2 ANQGSEA. The CDR3 here is CSVAGQATEAFF. CDR3 bases: TGCAGCGTTGCCGGGCAGGCCACTGAAGCTTTCTTT.

V gene TRBV18 combines with J gene TRBJ2-2; D tentatively fits TRBD1 or TRBD2 (5 bases each). Trimming left V 5 bases short and J 3 bases short, with 13 bases between. Germline V gene data show CDR1 as KGHSH and CDR2 as LQKENI. This CDR3 is built from 15 residues. CDR3 coding DNA: TGTGCCAGCTCAGCCCGGGACCCGGACACCGGGGAGCTGTTTTTT. As protein: CASSARDPDTGELFF. Filled out from reference TRBV18 and TRBJ2-2, the complete variable domain reads NAGVMQNPRHLVRRRGQEARLRCSPMKGHSHVYWYRQLPEEGLKFMVYLQKENIIDESGMPKERFSAEFPKEGPSILRIQQVVRGDSAAYFCASSARDPDTGELFFGEGSRLTVL.

CDR3 nucleotide sequence: TGTGCCAGCAGCCAAGGGGGGCTGTACGAGCAGTACTTC. The encoded protein is CASSQGGLYEQYF. The chain uses TRBV3-1 and TRBJ2-7, with D possibly matching TRBD1 (6 bases). The V end lost 1 base, the J end lost 4 bases, and 8 bases lay between the germline ends. The CDR3 has 13 amino acids. Germline CDR1 is LGHDT and CDR2 is YNNKEL (reference sequence).

The V call is TRBV7-3, the J call TRBJ2-5; D ambiguous. This CDR3 spans 15 amino acids. CDR1 is SGHTA and CDR2 is FQGTGA in the germline V gene. Trimming left V 0 bases short and J 4 bases short, with 12 bases between. For the CDR3, the DNA is TGTGCCAGCAGCTTAACGGCGGCGGCCGTAGAGACCCAGTACTTC. Its translation is CASSLTAAAVETQYF. The whole variable domain, remainder taken from reference TRBV7-3 and TRBJ2-5, is GAGVSQTPSNKVTEKGKYVELRCDPISGHTALYWYRQSLGQGPEFLIYFQGTGAADDSGLPNDRFFAVRPEGSVSTLKIQRTERGDSAVYLCASSLTAAAVETQYFGPGTRLLVL.

This clonotype was detected only a few times. V gene TRBV6-1 combines with J gene TRBJ2-7; D is possibly TRBD1 (5 bases). The CDR3 consists of 15 residues. Germline assignment: CDR1 MNHNS and CDR2 SASEGT. V shed 6 bases and J shed 3 bases, with 18 bases lying between them. CDR3 region: CASSPDIKRIYEQYV. The CDR3 nucleotides read TGTGCCAGCAGCCCGGACATTAAAAGGATCTACGAGCAGTACGTC.

This sequence joins TRBV18 and TRBJ2-6; no firm D call. The CDR3 runs to 17 residues. V gave up 6 bases and J gave up 1 base, with 16 bases separating them. CDR1 and CDR2 from the germline V gene are KGHSH and LQKENI. The CDR3 sequence is CASSSKGAGSGANVLTF. The CDR3 nucleotides read TGTGCCAGCTCCTCGAAGGGCGCAGGATCTGGGGCCAACGTCCTGACTTTC.

The CDR3 is CASSLVGGMGTDTQYF. CDR3 DNA: TGTGCCAGCAGTTTAGTGGGAGGGATGGGCACAGATACGCAGTATTTT. The chain recombines TRBV12-3 or TRBV12-4 with TRBJ2-3; 7 bases map to TRBD2. The CDR3 covers 16 residues. V lost 1 base and J lost 1; bases outside the gene matches: 5.

This chain links TRBV5-1 with TRBJ1-1; D remains unclear. Trimming stripped 1 base from V and 5 bases from J, with 15 bases between. Germline CDR1 is SGHRS and CDR2 is YFSETQ. The CDR3 has 15 amino acids. CDR3 region: CASSLTSPAVTEAFF. The DNA of the CDR3 is TGCGCCAGCAGCTTGACCTCCCCGGCTGTGACTGAAGCTTTCTTT.

V is TRBV5-6 and J is TRBJ2-3; D might be TRBD2 (7 bases). The CDR3 consists of 15 residues. Per germline, CDR1 SGHDT and CDR2 YYEEEE. The V end was cut by 2 bases, the J end by 2 bases, with 12 bases between. The CDR3 DNA reads as TGTGCCAGCAGCTTACGGGGGGCCTACACAGATACGCAGTATTTT. Its translation is CASSLRGAYTDTQYF.

The CDR3 spells CASSLIGLSGGLVLGGYTF. The CDR3 region has the DNA TGTGCCAGCAGTTTAATTGGGTTGAGCGGGGGCCTAGTTCTTGGTGGCTACACCTTC. The chain combines TRBV12-3 or TRBV12-4 with TRBJ1-2; D is possibly TRBD1 (6 bases). The CDR3 sequence is 19 residues long. V was cut by 2 bases and J by 7 bases, with 29 bases left in between.